This paragraph covers one T cell receptor beta chain sequence. The sample originates from a study of blood T cells in healthy people across ages. A J-beta primer mix and a sample-barcoded 5' primer were used in a second PCR of roughly 7 to 12 cycles. TCRdb recomputed calls from the 5' RACE reads with MiXCR, one row per CDR3 protein. The data hold about 1,600,000 distinct CDR3 sequences, with about 43% observed a single time. Germline assignment: CDR1 DFQATT and CDR2 SNEGSKA (reference sequence). V was pared by 5 bases and J by 5 bases, with 10 bases of the junction left unmatched. The CDR3 is 15 amino acids.

The source material was blood. The TCR was taken from a woman aged 18-35 years in good health. The rearrangement links TRBV20-1 to TRBJ2-5, with TRBD2 matching over 11 bases. DNA for the CDR3: TGCAGTGCTCGACATAGCGGGAGGGCCGAGGAGACCCAGTACTTC. Translating it yields CSARHSGRAEETQYF.